This record looks at one T cell receptor beta chain sequence and its context. Its specific antigen is unknown. Base qualities are not recorded, but no much larger clone differs from it by a single base. These data come from a study of blood T cell repertoires in COVID-19 (dated by TCRdb to the early 2020s). Background for the entire study: Samples from collaborators originated in the United States, Italy and Spain and spanned both the acute and convalescent phases of COVID-19. The prospective study material was composed of cDNA or gDNA derived from T cells, B-cell-depleted T cells, or PBMCs. A de-identified subject ID, COVID-19 status, age in years and sex were almost always included in the sample metadata. Subjects who had been exposed to COVID-19, were actively infected with it, or had recovered from it provided the deeply sampled blood TCRbeta repertoires that made up the dataset. The repertoires were made available in a free public database intended to serve as a resource for research on the immune response to SARS-CoV-2. HLA class I and class II types, where available, came from metadata supplied by the sample provider rather than from assay-based typing. Samples came from the ongoing ImmuneRACE study (first 160 participants) plus 1,254 subjects from 6 global collaborators. Overall study results and their limits: The quantity of clinical and demographic metadata differed by source and by participant and was supplied without curation.

The germline V gene gives CDR1 as MNHEY and CDR2 as SVGAGI. CDR3 length: 10 amino acids, cysteine to phenylalanine. Solely the CDR3 DNA is kept, with 30 bases framed from the first base. A distance of 6 bases separates the germline ends of V and J, which lose 8 bases and 5 bases respectively. The immunoSEQ Assay, a bias-controlled multiplex PCR, was used to amplify TCRbeta CDR3 regions from genomic DNA. Per the original workflow: Within the assay, amplification of reference gene primers was used to estimate how many nucleated cells each sample contained. To quantify the absolute abundance of each unique TCRbeta CDR3 rearrangement, sequence reads were collapsed and filtered. For each sample, productive Simpson clonality was calculated as the square root of Simpson's diversity index over productive rearrangements. In its TCRdb copy, this immuneACCESS table keeps in-frame sequences only and misses some clones. Where compared with another copy, unresolved V genes explain less than half of these, and the others have no known cause. The D gene and trimming were derived from the DNA, and the V and J assignments and clone size from that table. The sample table shows about 220,000 clones, and around 80% are seen once. The biggest ten clones account for over 12% of the sample.

Participants in the prospective study were aged roughly 18 to 100 years, lived in 20 to 30 United States geographic areas, and enrolled through a virtual design. To assign participants to cohorts, the prospective study relied on clinical history that participants themselves reported in a screening survey and a study questionnaire. Recovered participants in ImmuneRACE Cohort 3 were defined as having two consecutive negative NP/OP PCR tests, clearance from a healthcare professional, or resolution of symptoms. Each participant in the prospective study had whole blood, serum and a nasopharyngeal or oropharyngeal swab collected by mobile phlebotomists. Over a 2-month period, participants in the prospective study had the option of providing additional blood draws and questionnaires. Before DNA extraction, blood samples from the prospective study were shipped at room temperature or frozen.

Material: PBMCs or T cells enriched from blood (not recorded which). The receptor was derived from a man between 40 and 49 years old who had recovered from COVID-19. The rearrangement joined TRBV6-5 to TRBJ2-5; the D segment could be TRBD1, given 6 matching bases. The DNA sequence is TGTGCCAGCCAGGGGGAGACCCAGTACTTC. Protein translation: CASQGETQYF.